Shown below are 14 T cell receptor beta chains from a single sample sequenced in a study of CXCR3-negative and CXCR3-positive naive CD8 T cells. Via 5' RACE with UMI labels, TRB cDNA libraries were prepared. TCRdb re-called the 5' RACE reads; one entry per CDR3 protein, DNA not given. Across about 40,000 distinct CDR3 sequences, the top ten clones capture 7.7% of the sample. Sequenced material: memory CD8+ T cells from blood. The receptor set was obtained from a human donor in good health. Some clones in this sample may be carry-over from other donors' samples.

V is TRBV2 and J is TRBJ2-3; the TCRdb call, TRBD2, lacks DNA for checking. Germline V CDR1 and CDR2: SNHLY, FYNNEI. This CDR3 has 13 residues. The CDR3 reads CAVTRGGTDTQYF.

The CDR3: CSVEDGGLAGSEQFF. V usage is TRBV29-1 and J usage is TRBJ2-1; TCRdb returns TRBD2, unconfirmable since there is no DNA. Germline V lookup: CDR1 SQVTM, CDR2 ANQGSEA. The CDR3 is 15 residues long.

This chain connects TRBV7-9 to TRBJ1-6; TCRdb returns TRBD1, unconfirmable since there is no DNA. The CDR3 contains 15 residues. Germline CDR1 is SEHNR and CDR2 is FQNEAQ (reference sequence). CDR3 in amino acids: CASSGADRVLSPLHF.

This chain connects TRBV29-1 to TRBJ2-7; the TCRdb call, TRBD2, lacks DNA for checking. The V gene's germline CDR1 is SQVTM and CDR2 ANQGSEA. CDR3 length: 15 residues. This chain's CDR3 is CSVEDPAGPPYEQYF.

This chain links TRBV7-9 with TRBJ2-7; TCRdb lists TRBD1, though no DNA is available to test this call. CDR1 is SEHNR, CDR2 FQNEAQ, per germline (reference sequence). The CDR3 has 17 residues. This chain's CDR3 is CASSLPADRGYPYEQYF.

V is TRBV3-1 and J is TRBJ2-1; the TCRdb D gene call, TRBD2, has no DNA to confirm it. The CDR3 contains 18 residues. Per the germline V gene, CDR1 is LGHDT and CDR2 is YNNKEL (reference sequence). CDR3: CASSQVYSLVGGAGEQFF.

The chain recombines TRBV10-3 with TRBJ2-1; without DNA, the TCRdb call of TRBD2 cannot be checked. This CDR3 contains 15 residues. Per germline, CDR1 ENHRY and CDR2 SYGVKD. The CDR3 spells CAISESYGGAVEQFF.

V gene TRBV6-5 combines with J gene TRBJ2-1. The CDR3 consists of 13 residues. From germline, CDR1 is MNHEY and CDR2 SVGAGI. The CDR3 here is CASSYSTDNEQFF.

By frequency, this clonotype is medium-sized. This rearrangement joins TRBV20-1 to TRBJ2-1; checking the TCRdb D call of TRBD1 is not possible without DNA. CDR3 length equals 15 residues. CDR1 DFQATT and CDR2 SNEGSKA come from the germline V gene (reference sequence). Here the CDR3 reads CSASLRGLDYNEQFF.

V gene TRBV6-2 or TRBV6-3 combines with J gene TRBJ1-1; TCRdb's assignment of TRBD1 cannot be checked, as there is no DNA. Per the germline V gene, CDR1 is MNHEY and CDR2 is SVGEGT. This CDR3 comprises 14 residues. The CDR3 protein is CASSSSVGATEAFF.

This CDR3 is CASGLSYEQYF. This chain joins TRBV27 and TRBJ2-7; TCRdb gives TRBD2 as the D gene, but with no DNA this cannot be confirmed. The CDR3 length is 11 residues. Germline V gene data show CDR1 as MNHEY and CDR2 as SMNVEV (reference sequence).

The J gene is TRBJ1-1, the V gene TRBV29-1; there is no DNA to check the TCRdb D call of TRBD1. Germline loops: CDR1 SQVTM, CDR2 ANQGSEA. The CDR3 extends over 12 amino acids. CDR3 amino acids: CSVERGDTEAFF.

The rearrangement joins TRBV4-2 to TRBJ2-7; the TCRdb call, TRBD2, lacks DNA for checking. The CDR3 has 16 amino acids. The germline gives CDR1 LGHNA, CDR2 YNFKEQ. The chain's CDR3 is CASSQEVAGGTYEQYF.

The rearrangement links TRBV7-6 to TRBJ2-5. The length of the CDR3 is 12 residues. The germline V gene encodes CDR1 SGHVS and CDR2 FNYEAQ. The CDR3 sequence is CASSWDQETQYF. The entire variable domain, with the rest obtained from reference TRBV7-6 and TRBJ2-5, is as follows: GAGVSQSPRYKVTKRGQDVALRCDPISGHVSLYWYRQALGQGPEFLTYFNYEAQQDKSGLPNDRFSAERPEGSISTLTIQRTEQRDSAMYRCASSWDQETQYFGPGTRLLVL.